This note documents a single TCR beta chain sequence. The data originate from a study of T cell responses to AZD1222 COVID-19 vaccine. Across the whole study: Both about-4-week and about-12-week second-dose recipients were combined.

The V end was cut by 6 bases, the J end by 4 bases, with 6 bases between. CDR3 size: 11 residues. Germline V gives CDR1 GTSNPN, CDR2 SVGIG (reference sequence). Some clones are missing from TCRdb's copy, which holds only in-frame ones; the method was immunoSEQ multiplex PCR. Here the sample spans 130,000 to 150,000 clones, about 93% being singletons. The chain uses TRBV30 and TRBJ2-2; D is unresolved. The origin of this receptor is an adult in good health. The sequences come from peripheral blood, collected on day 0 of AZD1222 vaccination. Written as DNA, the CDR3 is TGTGCCTGCAAAATCACCGGGGAGCTGTTTTTT. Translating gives CACKITGELFF.